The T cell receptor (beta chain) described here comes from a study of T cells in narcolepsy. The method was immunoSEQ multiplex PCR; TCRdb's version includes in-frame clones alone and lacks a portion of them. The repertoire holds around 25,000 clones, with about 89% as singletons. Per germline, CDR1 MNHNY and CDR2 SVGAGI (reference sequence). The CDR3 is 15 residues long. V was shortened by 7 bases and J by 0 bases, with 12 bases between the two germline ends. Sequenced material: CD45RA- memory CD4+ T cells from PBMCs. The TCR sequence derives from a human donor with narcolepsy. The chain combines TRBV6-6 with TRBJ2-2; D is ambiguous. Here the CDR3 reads CASNIDTSNTGELFF. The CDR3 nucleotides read TGTGCCAGCAACATCGACACCTCGAACACCGGGGAGCTGTTTTTT.